Given below is one T cell receptor beta chain in context. The antigen is unknown. Trimming stripped 6 bases from V and 7 bases from J, with 18 bases between. The CDR3 totals 15 residues. Germline assignment: CDR1 SGHAT and CDR2 FQNNGV. Sequencing used immunoSEQ multiplex PCR; TCRdb keeps in-frame clones, though not all of them. The table has about 150,000 clones, under 95% seen once; the top ten hold 1%. Blood was sampled at baseline, cycle 4 day 1, and cycle 7 day 1. The source of the sample is a study of OX40 agonist ivuxolimab in advanced cancers. Study context: Eligibility admitted prior anti-PD-1, anti-PD-L1 or anti-CTLA-4 therapy; 40% to 50% had some.

Study-wide points: Researchers report that CD8+ T cells had, on average, more expanded clones than CD4+. Still undetermined is the antigen specificity of the expanded peripheral T cells.

The input for sequencing was CD4+ or CD8+ T cells sorted from blood, taken in a trial of the OX40 agonist ivuxolimab. This chain uses TRBV11-2 with TRBJ2-2, with D perhaps matching TRBD1 or TRBD2 (5 bases each). This sequence was found in an adult with an advanced solid tumor such as melanoma, head and neck, liver or kidney cancer. CDR3 coding DNA: TGTGCCAGCAGTCATCCGAGAGGGGAAGGCGGGGAGCTGTTTTTT. Translating it yields CASSHPRGEGGELFF.